This T cell receptor (beta chain) was documented in a study of blood T cell repertoires in COVID-19. About the study: The samples span acute and convalescent COVID-19 from the United States, Italy and Spain. In each case, the material was cDNA or gDNA derived from T cells, B-cell-depleted T cells, or PBMCs.

Germline trimming cut 5 bases from V and 4 bases from J; bases unmatched to any gene: 3. The CDR3 consists of 13 residues. From germline, CDR1 is PRHDT and CDR2 FYEKMQ (reference sequence). Study processing details: Reference gene primers were amplified, and this amplification served to estimate nucleated cell counts. The method was immunoSEQ multiplex PCR; TCRdb's version includes in-frame clones alone and lacks a portion of them. V and J calls and clone size are those listed in that table; D and trimming were worked out from the DNA. The profile covers about 82,000 clones, with 80% to 90% appearing a single time and about 17% taken by the ten largest.

The source material was peripheral blood. The clonotype comes from an older woman with acute or convalescent COVID-19. V gene TRBV13 combines with J gene TRBJ2-5; 8 bases are a match to TRBD1. The CDR3 region is CASSLTGGETQYF. In DNA, the CDR3 is TGTGCCAGCAGCCTCACAGGGGGAGAGACCCAGTACTTC.